This TCR beta chain came from a study of metastatic and nonmetastatic thyroid tumors. Background on the study: Both malignant and benign thyroid patients supplied peripheral blood and tumor or nodule tissue samples, across which the repertoires of these patients were then compared. Study findings and constraints: Reports indicated that malignant thyroid tumors showed significantly higher TCR beta diversity than benign nodules did, in blood and tumor.

This clone was detected a few times. Its antigen is still unknown. Germline V gene lookup returns CDR1 SGDLS and CDR2 YYNGEE. Trimming cost V 4 bases and J 3 bases; bases outside gene matches: 6. The CDR3 sequence is 15 residues long. Every patient was untreated before thyroid surgery. Study processing details: Clinicopathological groups of papillary thyroid cancer showed CDR3 differences that were used to build a distant-metastasis classifier. MiXCR re-clonotyped the PCR reads for TCRdb. TCRdb, rather than the study authors, made the V and J calls. The table includes 14,000 to 15,000 clones, around 4% detected once.

The receptor was isolated from a female donor with papillary thyroid cancer or a benign thyroid nodule (not recorded which). Some clones in this sample may be carry-over from other donors' samples. Material for sequencing was tumor tissue. V usage is TRBV9 and J usage is TRBJ1-3; 8 bases agree with TRBD1. CDR3 loop: CASSTRTGIGNTIYF. In DNA, the CDR3 is TGTGCCAGCAGCACCCGGACAGGGATTGGAAACACCATATATTTT.